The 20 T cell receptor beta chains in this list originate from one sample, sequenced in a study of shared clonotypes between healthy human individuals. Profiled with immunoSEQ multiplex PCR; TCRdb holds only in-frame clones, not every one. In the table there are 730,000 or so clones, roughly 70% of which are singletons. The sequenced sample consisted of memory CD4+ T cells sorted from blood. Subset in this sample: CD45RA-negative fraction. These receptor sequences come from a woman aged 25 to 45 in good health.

The CDR3 is CASSSGTSGGQETQYF. The CDR3 DNA sequence: TGTGCCAGCAGCTCAGGGACTAGCGGAGGTCAAGAGACCCAGTACTTC. The chain has TRBV7-7 and TRBJ2-5; 11 bases fit TRBD2. The CDR3 totals 16 residues. J was trimmed by 2 bases and V by 4 bases; bases with no gene match: 6. CDR1 is SSHAT and CDR2 is FNYEAQ in the germline V gene (reference sequence).

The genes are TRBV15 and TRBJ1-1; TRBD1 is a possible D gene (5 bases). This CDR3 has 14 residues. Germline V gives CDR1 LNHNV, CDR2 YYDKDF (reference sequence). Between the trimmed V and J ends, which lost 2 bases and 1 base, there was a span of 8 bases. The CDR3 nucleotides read TGTGCCACCAGCAGACACAGGACGAACACTGAAGCTTTCTTT. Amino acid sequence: CATSRHRTNTEAFF.

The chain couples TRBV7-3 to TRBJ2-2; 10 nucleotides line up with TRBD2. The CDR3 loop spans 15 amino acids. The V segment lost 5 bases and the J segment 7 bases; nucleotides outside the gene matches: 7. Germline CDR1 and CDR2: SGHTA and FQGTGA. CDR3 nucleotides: TGTGCCAGCAGCCCAACCCTAGCGGGAGACGGGGAGCTGTTTTTT. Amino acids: CASSPTLAGDGELFF.

The DNA for the CDR3 is TGTGCCAGCAGCCCGATTAGAGTCGGGGAGCTGTTTTTT. It specifies CASSPIRVGELFF. The chain combines TRBV14 with TRBJ2-2; the D is unclear. Germline assignment: CDR1 SGHDN and CDR2 FVKESK. The CDR3 loop spans 13 amino acids. The V and J ends lost 4 bases and 7 bases respectively, with 10 bases between them.

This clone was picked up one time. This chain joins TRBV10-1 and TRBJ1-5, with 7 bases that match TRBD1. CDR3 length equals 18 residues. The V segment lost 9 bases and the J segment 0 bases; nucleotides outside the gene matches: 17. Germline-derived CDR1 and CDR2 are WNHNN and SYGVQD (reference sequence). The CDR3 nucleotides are TGCGCCAGTTTACCCTCCGCACCGGGACAGTCTAGCAATCAGCCCCAGCATTTT. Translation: CASLPSAPGQSSNQPQHF.

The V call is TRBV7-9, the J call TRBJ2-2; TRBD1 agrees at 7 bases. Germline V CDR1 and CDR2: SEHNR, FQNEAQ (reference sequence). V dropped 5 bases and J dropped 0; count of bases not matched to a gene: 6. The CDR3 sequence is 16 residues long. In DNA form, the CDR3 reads TGTGCCAGCAGCCATCGACAGGGACCGAACACCGGGGAGCTGTTTTTT. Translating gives CASSHRQGPNTGELFF.

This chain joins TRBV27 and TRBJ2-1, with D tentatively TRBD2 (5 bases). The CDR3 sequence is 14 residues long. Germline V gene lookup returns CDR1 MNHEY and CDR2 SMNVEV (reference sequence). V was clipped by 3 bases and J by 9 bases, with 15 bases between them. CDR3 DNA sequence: TGTGCCAGCAGTTTTCCATTAAACCGGGGTGAGCAGTTCTTC. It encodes CASSFPLNRGEQFF.

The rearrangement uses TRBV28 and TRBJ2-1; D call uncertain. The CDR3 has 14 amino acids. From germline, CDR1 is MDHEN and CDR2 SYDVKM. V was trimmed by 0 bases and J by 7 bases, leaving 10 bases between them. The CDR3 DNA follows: TGTGCCAGCAGTTTATGGTCCACCGAAAATGAGCAGTTCTTC. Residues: CASSLWSTENEQFF. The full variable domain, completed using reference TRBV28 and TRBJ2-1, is DVKVTQSSRYLVKRTGEKVFLECVQDMDHENMFWYRQDPGLGLRLIYFSYDVKMKEKGDIPEGYSVSREKKERFSLILESASTNQTSMYLCASSLWSTENEQFFGPGTRLTVL.

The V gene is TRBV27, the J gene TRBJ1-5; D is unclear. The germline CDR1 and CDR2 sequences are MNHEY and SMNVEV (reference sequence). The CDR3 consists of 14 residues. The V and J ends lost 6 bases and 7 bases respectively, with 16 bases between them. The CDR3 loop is CASSHASAGQPQHF. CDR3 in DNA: TGTGCCAGCAGCCATGCCTCGGCCGGCCAGCCCCAGCATTTT.

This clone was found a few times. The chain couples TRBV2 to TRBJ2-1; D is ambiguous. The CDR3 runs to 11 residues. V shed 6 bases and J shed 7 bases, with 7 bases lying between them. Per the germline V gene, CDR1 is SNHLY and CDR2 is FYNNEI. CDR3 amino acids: CASSYENEQFF. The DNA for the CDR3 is TGTGCCAGCAGCTACGAAAATGAGCAGTTCTTC.

The CDR3 loop reads CASSLLQGRDGYTF. The CDR3 nucleotides are TGTGCCAGCAGCTTACTACAGGGTAGGGATGGCTACACCTTC. The V gene is TRBV11-2, the J gene TRBJ1-2, with D possibly being TRBD1 (6 bases). V lost 2 bases and J lost 6, with 13 bases in between. CDR1 and CDR2 from the germline V gene are SGHAT and FQNNGV. The CDR3 extends over 14 amino acids.

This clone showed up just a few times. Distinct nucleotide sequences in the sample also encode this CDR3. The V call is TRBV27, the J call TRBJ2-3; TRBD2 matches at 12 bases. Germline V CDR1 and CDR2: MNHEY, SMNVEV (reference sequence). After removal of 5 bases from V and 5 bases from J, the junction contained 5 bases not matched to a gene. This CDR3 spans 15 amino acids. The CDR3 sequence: CASSPLAGGGDTQYF. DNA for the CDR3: TGTGCCAGCAGTCCCCTAGCGGGAGGGGGAGATACGCAGTATTTT.

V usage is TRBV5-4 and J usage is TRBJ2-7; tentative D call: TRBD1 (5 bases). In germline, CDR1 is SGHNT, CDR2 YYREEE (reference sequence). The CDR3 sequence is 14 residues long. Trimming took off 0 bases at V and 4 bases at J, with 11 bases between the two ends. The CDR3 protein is CASSLEQGPYEQYF. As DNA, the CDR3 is TGTGCCAGCAGCTTGGAGCAGGGCCCTTACGAGCAGTACTTC.

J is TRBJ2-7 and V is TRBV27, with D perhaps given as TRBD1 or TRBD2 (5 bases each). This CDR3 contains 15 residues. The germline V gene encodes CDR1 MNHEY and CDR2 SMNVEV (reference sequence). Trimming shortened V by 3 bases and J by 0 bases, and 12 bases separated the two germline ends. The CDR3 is CASSFRGEASYEQYF. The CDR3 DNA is TGTGCCAGCAGTTTTAGGGGAGAGGCCTCCTACGAGCAGTACTTC.

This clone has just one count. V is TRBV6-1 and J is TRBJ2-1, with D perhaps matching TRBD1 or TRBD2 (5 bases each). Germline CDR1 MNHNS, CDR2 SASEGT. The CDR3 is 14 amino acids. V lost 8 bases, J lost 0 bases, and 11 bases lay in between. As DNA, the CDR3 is TGTGCCAGCGAGGGGTGGGGCTCCTACAATGAGCAGTTCTTC. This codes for CASEGWGSYNEQFF.

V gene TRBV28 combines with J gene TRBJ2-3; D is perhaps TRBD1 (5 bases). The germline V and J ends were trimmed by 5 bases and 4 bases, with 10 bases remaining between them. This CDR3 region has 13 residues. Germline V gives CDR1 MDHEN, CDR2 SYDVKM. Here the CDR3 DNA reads TGTGCCAGCAGTATCCAGGGTCCAGATACGCAGTATTTT. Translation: CASSIQGPDTQYF.

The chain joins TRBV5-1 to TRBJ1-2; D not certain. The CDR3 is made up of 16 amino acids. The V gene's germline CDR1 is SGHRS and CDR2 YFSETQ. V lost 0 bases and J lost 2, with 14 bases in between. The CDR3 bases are TGCGCCAGCAGCTTGGGCCCCAGCGTTGGGAACTATGGCTACACCTTC. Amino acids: CASSLGPSVGNYGYTF.

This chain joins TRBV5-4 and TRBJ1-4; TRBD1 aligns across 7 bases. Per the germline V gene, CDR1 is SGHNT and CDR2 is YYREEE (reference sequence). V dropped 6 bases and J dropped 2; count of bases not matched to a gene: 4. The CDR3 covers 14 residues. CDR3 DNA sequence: TGTGCCAGCAAGTTAGGGGGCACTAATGAAAAACTGTTTTTT. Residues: CASKLGGTNEKLFF.

The CDR3 DNA follows: TGCGCCAGCAGCCAGGACTGGCGGGAGCAGTTCTTC. It encodes CASSQDWREQFF. The gene calls are TRBV5-1 and TRBJ2-1, with D perhaps TRBD2 (5 bases). Trimming took off 4 bases at V and 10 bases at J, with 12 bases between the two ends. Germline CDR1 and CDR2: SGHRS and YFSETQ. The CDR3 contains 12 residues.

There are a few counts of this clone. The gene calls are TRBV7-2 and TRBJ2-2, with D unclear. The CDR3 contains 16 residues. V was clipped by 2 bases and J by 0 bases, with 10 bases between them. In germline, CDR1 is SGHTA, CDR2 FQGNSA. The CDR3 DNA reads TGTGCCAGCAGCTTATTTGACCTCGCGAACACCGGGGAGCTGTTTTTT. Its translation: CASSLFDLANTGELFF.